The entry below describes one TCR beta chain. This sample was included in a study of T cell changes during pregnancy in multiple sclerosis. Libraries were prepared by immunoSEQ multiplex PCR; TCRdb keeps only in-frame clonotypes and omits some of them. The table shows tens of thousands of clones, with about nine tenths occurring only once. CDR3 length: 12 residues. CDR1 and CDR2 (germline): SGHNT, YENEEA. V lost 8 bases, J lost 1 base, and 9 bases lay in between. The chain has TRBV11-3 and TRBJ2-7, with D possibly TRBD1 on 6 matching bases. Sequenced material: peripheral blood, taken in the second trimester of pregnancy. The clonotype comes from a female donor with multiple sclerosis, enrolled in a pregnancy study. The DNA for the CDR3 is TGTGCCAGCGGGGGCAGGTCCTACGAGCAGTACTTC. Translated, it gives CASGGRSYEQYF.